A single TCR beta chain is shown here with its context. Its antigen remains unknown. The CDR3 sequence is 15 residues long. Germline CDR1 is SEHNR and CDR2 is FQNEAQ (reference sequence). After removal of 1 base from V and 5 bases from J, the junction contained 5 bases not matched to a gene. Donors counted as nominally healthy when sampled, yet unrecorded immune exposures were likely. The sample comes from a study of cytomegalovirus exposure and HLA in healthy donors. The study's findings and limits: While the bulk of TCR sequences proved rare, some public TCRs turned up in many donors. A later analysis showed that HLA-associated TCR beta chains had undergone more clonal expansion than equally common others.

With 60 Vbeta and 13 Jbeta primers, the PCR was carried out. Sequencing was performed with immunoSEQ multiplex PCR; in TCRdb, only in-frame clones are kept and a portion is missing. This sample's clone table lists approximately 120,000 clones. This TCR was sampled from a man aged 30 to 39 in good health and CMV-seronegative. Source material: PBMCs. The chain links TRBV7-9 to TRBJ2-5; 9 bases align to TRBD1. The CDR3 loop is CASSLGDRERETQYF. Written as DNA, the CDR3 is TGTGCCAGCAGCTTAGGGGACAGGGAAAGGGAGACCCAGTACTTC.